The sample holds one count of the clone carrying this TCR beta chain. Some clones are missing from TCRdb's copy, which holds only in-frame ones; the method was immunoSEQ multiplex PCR. The repertoire holds about 1.1 million clones, with approximately 80% as singletons. These data are taken from a study of shared clonotypes between healthy human individuals. The CDR3 runs 15 residues. The J segment lost 1 base and the V segment lost 1 base, leaving 3 bases of the junction unmatched. Germline loops: CDR1 SGHRS, CDR2 YFSETQ. The receptor was derived from a man aged 18 to 30 in good health. Some clones in this sample may be carry-over from other donors' samples. The sequencing input was memory CD4+ T cells from PBMCs. The subset was: CD45RA-negative fraction. The genes are TRBV5-1 and TRBJ1-1; 8 nucleotides match TRBD1. As DNA, the CDR3 is TGCGCCAGCAGCTTGAAGGGACAGGAGAACACTGAAGCTTTCTTT. This translates into CASSLKGQENTEAFF. The variable domain in full, with the rest retrieved from reference TRBV5-1 and TRBJ1-1, is KAGVTQTPRYLIKTRGQQVTLSCSPISGHRSVSWYQQTPGQGLQFLFEYFSETQRNKGNFPGRFSGRQFSNSRSEMNVSTLELGDSALYLCASSLKGQENTEAFFGQGTRLTVV.